What follows describes a single T cell receptor (beta chain). No antigen is known for it. The sample is drawn from a study of blood T cells in healthy people across ages. Study-level background: About one barcoded beta molecule was captured per two T cells (by template switching).

Primed by a sample-barcoded 5' primer and a J-beta primer mix, a second PCR proceeded for 7 to 11 cycles. TCRdb passed the 5' RACE reads through MiXCR, listing each CDR3 protein once. In the table there are 2 million or so distinct CDR3 sequences, about 49% of which are singletons. The study, taken as a whole, reports: Roughly linear age-related decline in beta diversity appeared, significant by age about 40. There was a strong correlation between TCR beta diversity and naive T cell percentage.

The CDR3 is 14 amino acids. Germline values: CDR1 MDHEN, CDR2 SYDVKM. The J segment lost 1 base and the V segment lost 6 bases, leaving 5 bases of the junction unmatched. The chain is built from TRBV28 and TRBJ1-1, with TRBD1 identical over 7 bases. Sequencing input: blood. This sequence originates from a woman aged 40 to 49 in good health. The chain's CDR3 is CASRPHRGNTEAFF. CDR3 sequence (DNA): TGTGCCAGCAGACCCCACAGGGGGAACACTGAAGCTTTCTTT.